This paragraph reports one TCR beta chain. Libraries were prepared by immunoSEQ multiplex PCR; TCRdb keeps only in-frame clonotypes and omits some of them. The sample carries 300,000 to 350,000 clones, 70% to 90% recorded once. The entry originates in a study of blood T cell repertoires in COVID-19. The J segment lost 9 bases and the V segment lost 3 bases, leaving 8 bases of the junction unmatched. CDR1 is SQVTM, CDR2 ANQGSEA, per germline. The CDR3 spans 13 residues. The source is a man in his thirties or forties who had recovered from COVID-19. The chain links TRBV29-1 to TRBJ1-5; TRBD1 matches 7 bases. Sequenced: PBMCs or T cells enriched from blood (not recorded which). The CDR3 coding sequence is TGCAGCGTTGATAACACAGGGGACGGGCCCCAGCATTTT. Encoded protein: CSVDNTGDGPQHF.